The TCR beta chain under discussion was sequenced for a study of breast tumors, draining lymph nodes, adjacent tissues. Breast cancer patients provided tissue from their axillary draining lymph nodes. Each CDR3 protein is one row after TCRdb ran MiXCR on the multiplex PCR reads. The table has over 130,000 distinct CDR3 sequences, 32% seen once. Findings and limits, study-wide: Luminal-like breast cancer showed significantly greater tumor-nontumor repertoire similarity than basal-like breast cancer did. Most tumor T cells seemingly derive from lymph node, then expand in tumor. The lymph node origin of tumor T cells was framed as consistent with a hypothesis, not demonstrated.

Trimming pared 3 bases from V and 2 bases from J, leaving 11 bases between. This CDR3 contains 15 residues. This clonotype was seen ten or more times. The antigen remains unidentified. The source of this sequence is a female donor with breast cancer. Some clones in this sample may be carry-over from other donors' samples. The sequenced material came from axillary lymph node tissue. This rearrangement joins TRBV12-3 or TRBV12-4 to TRBJ1-5, with D unclear. CDR3 nucleotide sequence: TGTGCCAGCAGTTTGGGAACGCAGGGCAATCAGCCCCAGCATTTT. It codes for CASSLGTQGNQPQHF.